This T cell receptor beta chain was identified in a study of T-cell reconstitution after alpha-beta-depleted transplantation in children. Preparation of the TCRbeta library was carried out with unique molecular identifiers. TCRdb re-called the PCR reads through MiXCR, storing one row per CDR3 protein. The repertoire includes fewer than 95,000 distinct CDR3 sequences, less than 15% of them detected once, and roughly 14% sits in the top ten. This clonotype was counted ten times or more. Unmatched junction bases numbered 4, after V lost 5 bases and J lost 4 bases. The CDR3 is made up of 13 amino acids. J is TRBJ1-2 and V is TRBV12-3 or TRBV12-4; 7 bases fit TRBD1. The source of this sequence is a human donor who donated a stem cell graft to a child with inherited bone marrow failure. This specimen was PBMCs from the stem cell graft donor, taken from the stem cell graft. The CDR3 loop reads CASSKQGSYGYTF. The CDR3 DNA follows: TGTGCCAGCAGTAAACAGGGGAGCTATGGCTACACCTTC.